Described below is a single T cell receptor (beta chain) sequence and its context. The CDR3 length is 17 residues. Trimming took off 5 bases at V and 2 bases at J, with 21 bases between the two ends. CDR1 and CDR2 (germline): SEHNR, FQNEAQ (reference sequence). This entry comes from a study of blood T cell repertoires in COVID-19. Study details: T cells, B-cell-depleted T cells, or PBMCs provided the cDNA or gDNA that served as material.

The authors' processing: Reference gene primers were amplified, and this amplification served to estimate nucleated cell counts. This table comes from immunoSEQ multiplex PCR, and its TCRdb copy is limited to in-frame clones, with some not included. V and J calls and clone size are those listed in that table; D and trimming were worked out from the DNA. This table holds 150,000 to 200,000 clones, approximately 90% found once. Sequencing used peripheral blood. The origin of this receptor is a woman aged 18-35 years who had recovered from COVID-19. The J gene is TRBJ1-1, the V gene TRBV7-9; D ambiguous. CDR3 DNA: TGTGCCAGCAGCAACACTTCCTCCTTGTCAGGAAACACTGAAGCTTTCTTT. Protein sequence: CASSNTSSLSGNTEAFF.